Listed below are T cell receptor beta chains from one sample, sequenced in a study of cytomegalovirus exposure and HLA in healthy donors. Measured with immunoSEQ multiplex PCR; TCRdb has only the in-frame clones, and not every one. The table lists a few hundred thousand clones, 92% of them singletons. Sequenced material: PBMCs. The receptors were gathered from a girl aged 2-10 years in good health and CMV-seronegative. Both conserved end residues are part of each CDR3. D genes are given only for firm matches. Clone size is shown for a subset of rows, as once, few, many or a class of expanded clone.

TGTGCCAGGAGAGACATCCCAGATACGCAGTATTTT	CARRDIPDTQYF	TRBJ2-3	NA	TRBV2	NA	12
TGTGCCAGTAGTATAGGGGTACTAGAGAGTGGGCAAGAGACCCAGTACTTC	CASSIGVLESGQETQYF	TRBJ2-5	NA	TRBV19	NA	17
TGTGCCAGCAGCTTTGGGGACAGGGGGACCTACGAGCAGTACTTC	CASSFGDRGTYEQYF	TRBJ2-7	TRBD1	TRBV7-2	once	15
TGTGCCAGTACCCCGACTAGTCCCACAGATACGCAGTATTTT	CASTPTSPTDTQYF	TRBJ2-3	NA	TRBV19	NA	14
TGTGCCAGCAGCTTCGGTGGTAGCGTCTACGAGCAGTACTTC	CASSFGGSVYEQYF	TRBJ2-7	NA	TRBV5-6	NA	14
TGTGCCAGCAGCCCGGGACAGGTCTCCTACGAGCAGTACTTC	CASSPGQVSYEQYF	TRBJ2-7	TRBD1	TRBV13	NA	14
TGCGCCAGCAGTGAGCCGGCGGGAGGGCCACAAGAGACCCAGTACTTC	CASSEPAGGPQETQYF	TRBJ2-5	TRBD2	TRBV10-1	once	16
TGTGCCAGCAGCTTTGGACTAGCGGGAGCGGGGGGGAATGAGCAGTTCTTC	CASSFGLAGAGGNEQFF	TRBJ2-1	TRBD2	TRBV11-2	NA	17
TGTGCCAGCAGCCGAGGCCCCTTCGGCACTGAAGCTTTCTTT	CASSRGPFGTEAFF	TRBJ1-1	NA	TRBV25-1	NA	14
TGTGCCAGCAGTGACGGGGACATTCCCGCGATTTACGAGCAGTACTTC	CASSDGDIPAIYEQYF	TRBJ2-7	NA	TRBV2	NA	16
TGTGCCAGCAGCTTAGGGACAGGGGTTAATTCACCCCTCCACTTT	CASSLGTGVNSPLHF	TRBJ1-6	TRBD1	TRBV7-2	NA	15
TGCGCCAGCAGTCAGGGGGACTTCTCCTACGAGCAGTACTTC	CASSQGDFSYEQYF	TRBJ2-7	NA	TRBV23-1	NA	14
TGTGCCAGCAGCTCCCCGGACAGGCCGAACACTGAAGCTTTCTTT	CASSSPDRPNTEAFF	TRBJ1-1	TRBD1	TRBV5-4	NA	15
TGTGCCCGGCAACCTCAGGGGGTAGGCGGCTACACCTTC	CARQPQGVGGYTF	TRBJ1-2	TRBD1	TRBV30	NA	13
TGTGCCAGCAGTGCTAGCGGTACAACAGATACGCAGTATTTT	CASSASGTTDTQYF	TRBJ2-3	TRBD2	TRBV6-5	NA	14
TGTGCCAGCAGTGACGGGGCAGATAGCTACAATGAGCAGTTCTTC	CASSDGADSYNEQFF	TRBJ2-1	NA	TRBV6-4	NA	15
TGTGCCAGCAGTGACCGGGGACAGGGTTTCTATGGCTACACCTTC	CASSDRGQGFYGYTF	TRBJ1-2	TRBD1	TRBV6-1	NA	15
TGTGCCAGCAGTGAACCTAGTGCGATCCCCTACGAGCAGTACTTC	CASSEPSAIPYEQYF	TRBJ2-7	NA	TRBV2	NA	15
TGTGCCAGCAGGGAACAGCGTGAGCAGTTCTTC	CASREQREQFF	TRBJ2-1	NA	TRBV2	few	11
TGTGCCATCAGTGAGTCGACTCGGTGGGAGAGGGTTACCAATGAGCAGTTCTTC	CAISESTRWERVTNEQFF	TRBJ2-1	NA	TRBV10-3	NA	18
TGTGCCTCCACAGCCGGGACTAGCGGCCGGGGGGAGACCCAGTACTTC	CASTAGTSGRGETQYF	TRBJ2-5	TRBD2	TRBV30	NA	16
TGTGCCAGCAGTTACTCCAGGACAGGGGGCGGGACTTTCTTT	CASSYSRTGGGTFF	TRBJ1-1	TRBD1	TRBV6-6	NA	14
TGTGCCAGCAGTGAACGCCGGGACAGGGGCTACGAGCAGTACTTC	CASSERRDRGYEQYF	TRBJ2-7	TRBD1	TRBV25-1	NA	15
TGTGCCAGCAGCGGACAGGGGTATGGCTACACCTTC	CASSGQGYGYTF	TRBJ1-2	TRBD1	TRBV11-2	few	12
TGCGCCAGCAGCCAAGAGGTCGGGGCGGGACCATCCTACGAGCAGTACTTC	CASSQEVGAGPSYEQYF	TRBJ2-7	NA	TRBV4-1	NA	17
TGTGCCAGCAGGGATAGCGGGATCCTCTACGAGCAGTACTTC	CASRDSGILYEQYF	TRBJ2-7	TRBD2	TRBV6-1	NA	14
TGTGCCAGCACCCGGACAGGGCGGGATGAAAAACTGTTTTTT	CASTRTGRDEKLFF	TRBJ1-4	TRBD1	TRBV27	NA	14
TGTGCCAGCAGTTACTCGCGGACTATATACGAGCAGTACTTC	CASSYSRTIYEQYF	TRBJ2-7	NA	TRBV6-6	NA	14
TGTGCCTGGGGGCGGGGAAACCAGGGTAACTATGGCTACACCTTC	CAWGRGNQGNYGYTF	TRBJ1-2	NA	TRBV30	once	15
TGTGCCAGCAGCTCCCCGACAGGGGATGAGCAGTTCTTC	CASSSPTGDEQFF	TRBJ2-1	TRBD1	TRBV7-8	NA	13
TGTGCCAGCAGCTTAGTTTCGCCCGGCGGGTATCAGCCCCAGCATTTT	CASSLVSPGGYQPQHF	TRBJ1-5	NA	TRBV7-9	NA	16
TGTGCCATCAGTGAGGACAGGATCCAAGAGACCCAGTACTTC	CAISEDRIQETQYF	TRBJ2-5	NA	TRBV10-3	NA	14
TGTGCCAGCAACCTGGACAGGGTGGGTAATGAAAAACTGTTTTTT	CASNLDRVGNEKLFF	TRBJ1-4	TRBD1	TRBV2	NA	15
TGTGCCTGGAGTTATCCCCCGAACACTGAAGCTTTCTTT	CAWSYPPNTEAFF	TRBJ1-1	NA	TRBV30	NA	13
TGTGCCTCCTTAGGCCCGGGAACCGAGCAGTACTTC	CASLGPGTEQYF	TRBJ2-7	NA	TRBV10-3	NA	12
TGCGCCAGCAGCCATCGACAGGGAACTGAAGCTTTCTTT	CASSHRQGTEAFF	TRBJ1-1	TRBD1	TRBV5-1	NA	13
TGTGCCAGCAGCTTTCTCGGGTCTAGTGCTAGTGAGTTCTTC	CASSFLGSSASEFF	TRBJ2-1	NA	TRBV5-4	NA	14
TGTGCCAGCAGTGAAGTACAGGGCACTGAAGCTTTCTTT	CASSEVQGTEAFF	TRBJ1-1	NA	TRBV2	NA	13
TGTGCCAGTAGTATAAGAGGGCGCGGGGAGCTGTTTTTT	CASSIRGRGELFF	TRBJ2-2	NA	TRBV19	NA	13
TGTGCCAGCAGCTTAGCCGGTGGGGGCCCCTCCGAGCAGTTCTTC	CASSLAGGGPSEQFF	TRBJ2-1	NA	TRBV7-8	NA	15
TGTGCCAGCAGTTTTAAGGGGAACGGGGCCAACGTCCTGACTTTC	CASSFKGNGANVLTF	TRBJ2-6	NA	TRBV28	NA	15
TGTGCCTGGAGTGGCAGGGGGCAATTTGGCTACACCTTC	CAWSGRGQFGYTF	TRBJ1-2	TRBD1	TRBV30	NA	13
TGCGCCAGCAGTAAAGGTGGGAGCTCCTACGAGCAGTACTTC	CASSKGGSSYEQYF	TRBJ2-7	NA	TRBV10-2	NA	14
TGTGCCAGCAGCTCCAGGGGGGCTCTGAACACCGGGGAGCTGTTTTTT	CASSSRGALNTGELFF	TRBJ2-2	NA	TRBV5-4	NA	16
TGTGCCAGCGCGGCGAATAGCGGGAGTATAGATACGCAGTATTTT	CASAANSGSIDTQYF	TRBJ2-3	TRBD2	TRBV7-9	NA	15
TGCGCCAGCAGCTTGGGACAGGTCTCTGGTGAAAAACTGTTTTTT	CASSLGQVSGEKLFF	TRBJ1-4	NA	TRBV5-1	NA	15
TGCGCCAGCAGCTTCTCAGGGGGCGCGAATAATTCACCCCTCCACTTT	CASSFSGGANNSPLHF	TRBJ1-6	TRBD1	TRBV5-1	NA	16
TGTGCCAGCCCGAGGGGCGGGAGCTCCTACGAGCAGTACTTC	CASPRGGSSYEQYF	TRBJ2-7	TRBD2	TRBV6-1	few	14